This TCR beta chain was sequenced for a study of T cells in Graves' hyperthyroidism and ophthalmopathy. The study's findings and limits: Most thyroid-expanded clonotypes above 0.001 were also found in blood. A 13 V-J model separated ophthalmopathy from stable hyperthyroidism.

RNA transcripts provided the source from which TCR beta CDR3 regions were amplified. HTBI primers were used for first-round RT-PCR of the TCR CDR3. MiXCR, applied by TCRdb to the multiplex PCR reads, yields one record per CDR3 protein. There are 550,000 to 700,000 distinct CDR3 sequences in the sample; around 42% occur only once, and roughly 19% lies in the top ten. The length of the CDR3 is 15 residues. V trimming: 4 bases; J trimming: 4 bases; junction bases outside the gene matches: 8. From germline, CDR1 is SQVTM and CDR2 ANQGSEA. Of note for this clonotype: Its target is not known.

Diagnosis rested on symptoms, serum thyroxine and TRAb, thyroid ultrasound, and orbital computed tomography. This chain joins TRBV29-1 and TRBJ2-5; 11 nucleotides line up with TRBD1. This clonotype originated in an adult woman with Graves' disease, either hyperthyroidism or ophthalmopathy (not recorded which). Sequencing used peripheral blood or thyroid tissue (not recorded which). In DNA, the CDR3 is TGCAGCGTTGTGGGACAGGGGGGCGGCTCAGAGACCCAGTACTTC. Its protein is CSVVGQGGGSETQYF.